This TCR beta chain was found in a study of blood T cell repertoires in COVID-19. Study at large: Whether acute or convalescent, the COVID-19 samples came from the United States, Italy and Spain. Sources were T cells, B-cell-depleted T cells, or PBMCs; the material itself was cDNA or gDNA.

Original handling: Quantification of nucleated cells was approximated via reference gene primer amplification. The assay was immunoSEQ multiplex PCR, and TCRdb's table has in-frame clones only and misses some. The V and J calls and the clone size are those of that table, but D and trimming were determined from the DNA. The table has under 150,000 clones, approximately 90% seen once. There are 14 residues in the CDR3. Germline values: CDR1 SGDLS, CDR2 YYNGEE. V lost 0 bases to trimming and J lost 4 bases, with 10 bases between them. V usage is TRBV9 and J usage is TRBJ1-1, with D perhaps matching TRBD1 (5 bases). Sequenced: peripheral blood. The TCR originated in a woman aged 50 to 60 with acute or convalescent COVID-19. The CDR3 region is CASSVEGRATEAFF. DNA for the CDR3: TGTGCCAGCAGCGTAGAAGGCAGGGCCACTGAAGCTTTCTTT.